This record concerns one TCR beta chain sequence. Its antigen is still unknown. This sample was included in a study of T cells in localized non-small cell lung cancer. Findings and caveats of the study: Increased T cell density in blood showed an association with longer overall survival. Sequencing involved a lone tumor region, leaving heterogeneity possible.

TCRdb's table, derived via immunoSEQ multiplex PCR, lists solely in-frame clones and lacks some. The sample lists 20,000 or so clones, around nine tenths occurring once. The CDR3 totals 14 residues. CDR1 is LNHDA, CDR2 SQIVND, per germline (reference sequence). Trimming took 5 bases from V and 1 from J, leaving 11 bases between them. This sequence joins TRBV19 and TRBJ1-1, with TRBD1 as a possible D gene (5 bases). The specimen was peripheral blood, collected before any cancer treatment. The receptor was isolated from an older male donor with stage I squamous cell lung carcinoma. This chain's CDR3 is CASSFPGRNTEAFF. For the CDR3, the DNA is TGTGCCAGTAGTTTCCCAGGGAGGAACACTGAAGCTTTCTTT.